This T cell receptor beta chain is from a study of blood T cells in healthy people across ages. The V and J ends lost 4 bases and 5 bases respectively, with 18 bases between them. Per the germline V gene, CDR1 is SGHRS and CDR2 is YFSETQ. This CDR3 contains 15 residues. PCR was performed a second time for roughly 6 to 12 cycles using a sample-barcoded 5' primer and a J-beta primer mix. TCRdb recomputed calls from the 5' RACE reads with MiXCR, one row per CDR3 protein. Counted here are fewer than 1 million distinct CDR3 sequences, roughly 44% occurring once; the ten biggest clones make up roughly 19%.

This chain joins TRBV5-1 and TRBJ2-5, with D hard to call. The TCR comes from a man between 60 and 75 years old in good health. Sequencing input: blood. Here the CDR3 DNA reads TGCGCCAGCAGCCAAACGACGTTGGTACGGGAGACCCAGTACTTC. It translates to CASSQTTLVRETQYF.